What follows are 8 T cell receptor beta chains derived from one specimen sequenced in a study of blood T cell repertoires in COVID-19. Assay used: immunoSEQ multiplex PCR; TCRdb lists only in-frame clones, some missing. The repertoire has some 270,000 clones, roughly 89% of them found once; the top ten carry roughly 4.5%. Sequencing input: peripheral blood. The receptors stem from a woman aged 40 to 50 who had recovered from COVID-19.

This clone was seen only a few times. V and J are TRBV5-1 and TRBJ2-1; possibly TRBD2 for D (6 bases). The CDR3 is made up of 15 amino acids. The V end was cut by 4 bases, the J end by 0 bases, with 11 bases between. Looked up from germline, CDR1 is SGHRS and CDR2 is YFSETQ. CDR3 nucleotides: TGCGCCAGCAGCCTAGCGAGGAGCTCCTACAATGAGCAGTTCTTC. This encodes CASSLARSSYNEQFF.

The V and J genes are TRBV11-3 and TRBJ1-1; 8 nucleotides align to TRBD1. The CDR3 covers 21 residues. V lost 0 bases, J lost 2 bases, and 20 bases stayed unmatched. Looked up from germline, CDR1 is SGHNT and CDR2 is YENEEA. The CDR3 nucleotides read TGTGCCAGCAGCTTAGAAAATCAGGTTGTCTCGGGGACAGGACTTAACACTGAAGCTTTCTTT. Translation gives CASSLENQVVSGTGLNTEAFF.

The chain's CDR3 is CASSHLTGSTGELFF. In DNA form, the CDR3 reads TGCGCCAGCAGCCACCTGACAGGGTCGACCGGGGAGCTGTTTTTT. This rearrangement joins TRBV4-3 to TRBJ2-2, with 7 bases that match TRBD1. This CDR3 spans 15 amino acids. In germline, CDR1 is LGHNA, CDR2 YSLEER. Germline trimming cut 3 bases from V and 5 bases from J; bases unmatched to any gene: 6.

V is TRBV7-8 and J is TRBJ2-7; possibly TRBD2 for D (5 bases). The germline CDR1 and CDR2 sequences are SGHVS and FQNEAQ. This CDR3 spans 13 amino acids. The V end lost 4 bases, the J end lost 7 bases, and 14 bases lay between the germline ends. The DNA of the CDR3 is TGTGCCAGCAGCTCCCCTGGGTGGACTGAGCAGTACGTC. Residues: CASSSPGWTEQYV.

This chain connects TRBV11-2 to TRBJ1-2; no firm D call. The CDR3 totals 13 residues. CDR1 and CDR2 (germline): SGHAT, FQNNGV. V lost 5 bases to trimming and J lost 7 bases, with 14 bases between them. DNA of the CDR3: TGTGCCAGCAGCCCACAGAATCGTCGTGGCTACACCTTC. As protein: CASSPQNRRGYTF.

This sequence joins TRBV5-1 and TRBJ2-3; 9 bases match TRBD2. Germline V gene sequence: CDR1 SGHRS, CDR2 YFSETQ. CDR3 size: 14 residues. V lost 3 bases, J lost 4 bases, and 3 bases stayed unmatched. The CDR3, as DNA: TGCGCCAGCAGCTGGGGACTAGCTGCAGATACGCAGTATTTT. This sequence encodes CASSWGLAADTQYF.

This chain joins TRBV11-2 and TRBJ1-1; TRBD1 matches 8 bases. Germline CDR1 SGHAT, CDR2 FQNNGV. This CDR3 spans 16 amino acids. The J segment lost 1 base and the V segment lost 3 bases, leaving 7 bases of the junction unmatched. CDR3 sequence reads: CASSFRTGLWNTEAFF. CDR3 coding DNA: TGTGCCAGCAGCTTCCGGACAGGGTTATGGAACACTGAAGCTTTCTTT.

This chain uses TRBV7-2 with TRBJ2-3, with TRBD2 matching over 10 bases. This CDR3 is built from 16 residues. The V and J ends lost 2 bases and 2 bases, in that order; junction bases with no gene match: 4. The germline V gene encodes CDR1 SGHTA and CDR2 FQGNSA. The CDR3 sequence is CASSLNLAGATDTQYF. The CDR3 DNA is TGTGCCAGCAGCTTAAACCTAGCGGGAGCCACAGATACGCAGTATTTT.